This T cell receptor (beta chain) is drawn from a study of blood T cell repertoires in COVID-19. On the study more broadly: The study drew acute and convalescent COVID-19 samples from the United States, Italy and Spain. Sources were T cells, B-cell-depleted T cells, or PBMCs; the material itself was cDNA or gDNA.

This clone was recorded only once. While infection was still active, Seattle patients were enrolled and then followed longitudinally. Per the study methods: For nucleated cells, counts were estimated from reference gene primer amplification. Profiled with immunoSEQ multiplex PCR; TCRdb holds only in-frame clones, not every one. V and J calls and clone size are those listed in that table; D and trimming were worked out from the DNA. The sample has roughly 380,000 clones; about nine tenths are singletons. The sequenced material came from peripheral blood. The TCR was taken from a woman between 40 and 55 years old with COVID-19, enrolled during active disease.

The CDR3: CAWCSGEPMNTEAFF. The CDR3, as DNA: TGTGCCTGGTGCTCCGGGGAACCGATGAACACTGAAGCTTTCTTT. The chain links TRBV30 to TRBJ1-1, with unresolved D. The CDR3 covers 15 residues. From germline, CDR1 is GTSNPN and CDR2 SVGIG (reference sequence). V shed 5 bases and J shed 0 bases, with 16 bases lying between them.